The clone carrying this T cell receptor beta chain was found a few times. As yet, its antigen is unknown. The authors sorted CD4+ naive, central memory, regulatory and stem cell-like memory cells via CD45RO/CCR7/CD25/CD127/CD95/CD27. These data originate in a study of beta chain features in type 1 diabetes. Study conclusions and caveats: Patients with Type 1 diabetes showed moderately but significantly shorter TCRB CDR3s in all four CD4+ subsets.

As every portion of the isolated RNA was reverse transcribed, the sequencing read expressed TCRB transcripts. The table came from immunoSEQ multiplex PCR; TCRdb's copy has only in-frame clones and leaves some out. The top ten clones hold less than 1.2% of a sample with about 340,000 clones, approximately 9.9% of them seen once. Sequenced material: central memory CD4+ T cells from blood. This TCR was sampled from a man aged 30 to 45 with type 1 diabetes.

In DNA form, the CDR3 reads TGCGCCAGCAGCTTGGGGACTAGCGGAGCGGAAGAGACCCAGTACTTC. Protein sequence: CASSLGTSGAEETQYF. This rearrangement joins TRBV5-1 to TRBJ2-5, with 10 bases that match TRBD2. Unmatched junction bases numbered 5, after V lost 0 bases and J lost 3 bases. This CDR3 has 16 residues. CDR1 is SGHRS and CDR2 is YFSETQ in the germline V gene.